The T cell receptor beta chain under discussion was sequenced for a study of T-cell reconstitution after alpha-beta-depleted transplantation in children. J lost 2 bases, V lost 0 bases, and 3 bases had no gene match. Germline CDR1 is SEHNR and CDR2 is FQNEAQ (reference sequence). The length of the CDR3 is 15 residues. Study-level findings and limits: Recipient T cells and thymic progenitors that survived gave rise to the high TCRbeta diversity observed at day 60 in some patients. Where alpha-beta T cells came from about two months after transplant was reportedly several hundred expanded graft clones.

This clonotype showed up many times. The antigen remains unidentified. The library targeted TCRbeta and was prepared with unique molecular identifiers. Each CDR3 protein is one row after TCRdb ran MiXCR on the PCR reads. The sample gives approximately 190,000 distinct CDR3 sequences, around 5.9% of which show up once; about 4.4% is in the top ten. The sequenced sample was PBMCs, obtained before TCRalphabeta/CD19-depleted stem cell transplant. This TCR was recovered from a girl in the first two years of life with combined immunodeficiency, due to receive a stem cell transplant. The V gene is TRBV7-9, the J gene TRBJ2-5; TRBD2 matches at 7 bases. This CDR3 is CASSLARGTQETQYF. The CDR3 nucleotides read TGTGCCAGCAGCTTAGCGCGGGGGACTCAAGAGACCCAGTACTTC.